The clone carrying this TCR beta chain was seen many times. Each CDR3 protein is one row after TCRdb ran MiXCR on the 5' RACE reads. The data contain some 590,000 distinct CDR3 sequences, over 8.5% of them singletons. This sample was taken from a study of identical twins. The CDR3 spans 12 residues. Germline V gives CDR1 MNHEY, CDR2 SMNVEV (reference sequence). Trimming took 3 bases from V and 6 from J, leaving 5 bases between them. A further study also used this sample, focusing on yellow fever vaccine responses in identical twins.

Input material: PBMCs. The rearrangement uses TRBV27 and TRBJ2-2; D uncertain. The clonotype originates from a woman between 18 and 30 years old in good health. The CDR3 protein is CASSFVPGELFF. The CDR3, as DNA: TGTGCCAGCAGTTTTGTCCCCGGGGAGCTGTTTTTT.